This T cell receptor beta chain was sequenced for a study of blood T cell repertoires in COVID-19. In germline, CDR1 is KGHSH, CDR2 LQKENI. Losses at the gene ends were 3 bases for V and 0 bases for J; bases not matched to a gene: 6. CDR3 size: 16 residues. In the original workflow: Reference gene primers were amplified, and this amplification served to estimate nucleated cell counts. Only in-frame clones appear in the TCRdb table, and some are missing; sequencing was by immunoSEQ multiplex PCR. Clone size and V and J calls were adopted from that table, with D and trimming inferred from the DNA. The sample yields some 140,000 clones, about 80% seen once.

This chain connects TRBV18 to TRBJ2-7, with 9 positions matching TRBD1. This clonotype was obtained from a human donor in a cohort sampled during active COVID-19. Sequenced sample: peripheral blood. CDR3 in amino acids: CASSPAAGQGSYEQYF. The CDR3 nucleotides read TGTGCCAGCTCACCCGCGGCGGGACAGGGCTCCTACGAGCAGTACTTC.